This is a list of T cell receptor beta chains from one sample in a study of OX40 agonist ivuxolimab in advanced cancers. Libraries were prepared by immunoSEQ multiplex PCR; TCRdb keeps only in-frame clonotypes and omits some of them. The table has roughly 93,000 clones, roughly four fifths seen once; the top ten hold 5.5%. Sample: CD4+ or CD8+ T cells sorted from blood, taken in a trial of the OX40 agonist ivuxolimab. The origin of the receptors is an adult with an advanced solid tumor such as melanoma, head and neck, liver or kidney cancer. Each CDR3 is given with its conserved first and last residue. Each record gives: clone size, D gene, V gene, J gene, CDR3 protein, CDR3 DNA. D genes are given only for firm matches. Clone size is stated in some rows and not others, as once, few, many or a class when expanded.

many	-	TRBV7-8	TRBJ1-3	CASTSYTLGISGNTIYF	TGTGCCAGCACCTCCTACACCCTGGGGATCTCTGGAAACACCATATATTTT
-	-	TRBV30	TRBJ1-2	CAWSVPQGLRGYTF	TGTGCCTGGAGTGTACCTCAGGGGCTTCGAGGCTACACCTTC
-	-	TRBV21-1	TRBJ2-6	CASGPRVLGANVLTF	TGTGCCAGCGGTCCCCGAGTACTAGGGGCCAACGTCCTGACTTTC
once	-	TRBV5-1	TRBJ1-1	CASSLGGRNTEAFF	TGCGCCAGCAGCTTAGGAGGAAGGAACACTGAAGCTTTCTTT
-	-	TRBV4-1	TRBJ1-4	CASSQEPGGDEKLFF	TGCGCCAGCAGCCAAGAGCCGGGAGGCGATGAAAAACTGTTTTTT
-	TRBD1	TRBV27	TRBJ2-2	CASIPSGGGTGELFF	TGTGCCAGCATTCCTTCAGGGGGTGGCACCGGGGAGCTGTTTTTT
-	-	TRBV9	TRBJ2-7	CASSVGQRTYEQYF	TGTGCCAGCAGCGTAGGACAGCGGACCTACGAGCAGTACTTC
-	TRBD1	TRBV19	TRBJ2-7	CASSAGTGRLEQYF	TGTGCCAGTAGCGCCGGGACAGGGCGTTTGGAGCAGTACTTC
-	-	TRBV7-3	TRBJ1-5	CASSPRTDSNQPQHF	TGTGCCAGCAGCCCAAGGACAGATAGCAATCAGCCCCAGCATTTT
-	-	TRBV2	TRBJ1-2	CASRAAGYGYTF	TGTGCCAGCAGGGCAGCTGGCTATGGCTACACCTTC
-	TRBD1	TRBV27	TRBJ2-7	CASSSRDRGHQFSYEQYF	TGTGCCAGCAGTTCAAGGGACAGGGGGCACCAGTTCTCCTACGAGCAGTACTTC
-	-	TRBV7-8	TRBJ2-7	CASSLERRTVAYEQYF	TGTGCCAGCAGCTTAGAGCGCCGGACGGTGGCCTACGAGCAGTACTTC
-	-	TRBV7-3	TRBJ2-5	CASSLQPVGAQYF	TGTGCCAGCAGCTTACAGCCGGTAGGGGCCCAGTACTTC
-	TRBD2	TRBV7-3	TRBJ2-7	CASSSRLLAGSYEQYF	TGTGCCAGCAGCTCACGGCTCCTAGCGGGTTCCTACGAGCAGTACTTC
once	-	TRBV4-2	TRBJ2-2	CASTSMGRPGNTGELFF	TGTGCCAGCACCAGCATGGGAAGACCCGGGAACACCGGGGAGCTGTTTTTT
-	-	TRBV10-1	TRBJ2-7	CASRSLTYEQYF	TGCGCCAGCAGATCATTGACCTACGAGCAGTACTTC
-	-	TRBV7-2	TRBJ2-3	CASSLEDTQYF	TGTGCCAGCAGCTTGGAAGATACGCAGTATTTT
-	-	TRBV7-2	TRBJ1-5	CASSSRVGDIQPQHF	TGTGCCAGCAGCTCACGGGTAGGGGACATTCAGCCCCAGCATTTT
few	-	TRBV28	TRBJ1-2	CATSGYGYTF	TGTGCCACTAGCGGGTATGGCTACACCTTC
-	TRBD2	TRBV27	TRBJ2-1	CTSSPQLGTSGRLFF	TGTACCAGCAGTCCTCAATTAGGGACTAGCGGGAGGTTGTTCTTC
-	-	TRBV6-5	TRBJ2-1	CASSYSLERYNEQFF	TGTGCCAGCAGTTACTCGCTCGAGCGATACAATGAGCAGTTCTTC
-	-	TRBV15	TRBJ1-2	CATSTPGQDRFYGYTF	TGTGCCACCAGCACCCCCGGGCAGGACAGATTCTATGGCTACACCTTC
-	-	TRBV29-1	TRBJ1-4	CSVRRGFVGKLFF	TGCAGCGTTCGTCGCGGATTCGTCGGAAAACTGTTTTTT
-	-	TRBV2	TRBJ2-1	CASTLNSHEQFF	TGTGCCAGCACCTTAAACAGCCATGAGCAGTTCTTC
-	TRBD2	TRBV5-4	TRBJ2-2	CASSQDLGRDTGELFF	TGTGCCAGCAGCCAAGATCTCGGGAGGGACACCGGGGAGCTGTTTTTT